This record looks at one TCR beta chain sequence and its context. This clonotype was observed many times. What this receptor recognizes is not known. Per-nucleotide qualities are absent, and no much larger clonotype sits a single base away. This entry comes from a study of tumor and adjacent non-tumor tissue in lung cancer listed by TCRdb under 2018. Some background on the complete study: By cancer type, the cohort comprised 11 to 12 adenocarcinoma patients, a couple of squamous cell carcinoma patients and 1 small cell lung cancer patient. Ages among the roughly 15 patients ranged from roughly 31 to 76 years, there were roughly ten men and 5 women, and disease was at TNM stage I to III. Sequencing produced 100 million to 150 million productive TCRbeta reads in total, an average of around 4.2 million reads per sample. The study compared bulk TCRbeta repertoires from lung tumor tissue and matched distant non-tumor lung tissue of about 15 lung cancer patients. Over 25 paired specimens, one tumor and one normal lung sample per patient, were profiled by TCRbeta CDR3 sequencing.

Measured from the cysteine to the phenylalanine, the CDR3 is 14 residues long. Only CDR3 DNA remains: 42 bases, in frame from the first base. The trim is 1 base for V and 2 bases for J, with a gap of 9 bases between the germline ends. From the germline V gene, CDR1 is SGHRS and CDR2 is YFSETQ. RNA was isolated from bulk unsorted tissue, and RNA quality was assessed with a NanoDrop ND-1000 and an Agilent 2100. The donors were newly diagnosed lung cancer patients admitted for thoracic surgery in China from August to November 2014 who had not received prior chemotherapy. Anyone who had undergone radiotherapy or chemotherapy before, or who had another cancer at the same time, was left out of the study. Pieces of surgical tissue measuring roughly 1-2.1 cm3 were kept in RNAlater solution and stored at -80 degrees C until use. The method behind the library was multiplex PCR. Sequenced on an Illumina HiSeq 2500. TCRbeta libraries were constructed through three rounds of nested PCR with primers (Table S4) according to protocols modified from ARM-PCR. Before sequencing, PCR products of 200-500 bp were excised from the gel and purified with the QIAquick gel extraction kit. In the paper's pipeline: Reads were cleaned using Trimmomatic, were merged into complete CDR3 sequences using FLASH, and were assigned to V(D)J germline segments using MiTCR. Clonal diversity was calculated as the inverse Simpson's index using VDJtools. Productive reads were defined as in-frame sequences without a premature stop codon. The public reads were run again by TCRdb, first through fastp at Q25 and then through MiXCR, and only productive beta chains were kept. Rows are combined by CDR3 protein, so each entry shows the most common genes and DNA. It is TCRdb's table, rather than the study itself, that gives the V and J calls and clone size. Recorded for this sample are tens of thousands of distinct CDR3 sequences; just over 65% of them occurred a single time. 15% to 20% of the sample is held by the ten biggest clonotypes.

The investigation overall reported the following: Peripheral blood was not sequenced, so blood TCRbeta repertoires were not examined in the lung cancer patients of the study. Tumor tissue showed significantly greater TCR diversity (inverse Simpson) than normal lung tissue (approximately 430 vs 150, P = 0.0075, Mann-Whitney U test). Significantly higher TCR diversity was found in younger patients, and higher tumor TCR diversity was associated with shorter overall and disease-free survival. A significantly larger cumulative share of the repertoire was made up by the top 100 clones in normal lung than in tumor tissue. With only roughly 14 patients in the cohort, the authors noted that larger samples and more detailed clinical data are needed. Neither the sequencing platform nor unique molecular identifiers are named or mentioned anywhere in the methods.

The source of this sequence is a man aged 55 to 70 with non-small cell lung cancer. This chain is built from TRBV5-1 and TRBJ1-2, with the D segment identity uncertain. The sample comprised lung tumor tissue. CDR3 reads: CASSLSPANYGYTF. The nucleotide sequence is given as TGCGCCAGCAGCTTGTCTCCAGCCAACTATGGCTACACCTTC.